The 14 T cell receptor beta chains in this list originate from one sample, sequenced in a study of T cell changes during pregnancy in multiple sclerosis. Profiling relied on immunoSEQ multiplex PCR, and the TCRdb table lists in-frame clones only, not all of them. The sample has 70,000 to 95,000 clones; around 89% are singletons. The starting material was peripheral blood, obtained before pregnancy. These receptors were collected from a female donor with multiple sclerosis, enrolled in a pregnancy study.

The chain recombines TRBV30 with TRBJ2-3; the D is unclear. The CDR3 is made up of 12 amino acids. Deletions cut 2 bases from V and 4 bases from J, with 7 bases between. Germline V gives CDR1 GTSNPN, CDR2 SVGIG (reference sequence). CDR3: CAWSLGADTQYF. CDR3 coding DNA: TGTGCCTGGAGTCTGGGCGCAGATACGCAGTATTTT.

The chain recombines TRBV5-1 with TRBJ2-7, with 10 bases aligning to TRBD1. The J segment lost 3 bases and the V segment lost 0 bases, leaving 0 bases of the junction unmatched. The CDR3 is 14 amino acids. From germline, CDR1 is SGHRS and CDR2 YFSETQ. The CDR3 spells CASSLGTGGYEQYF. The CDR3 DNA is TGCGCCAGCAGCTTGGGGACAGGGGGCTACGAGCAGTACTTC.

The chain has TRBV2 and TRBJ1-2; D is unclear. This CDR3 comprises 13 residues. Germline V gives CDR1 SNHLY, CDR2 FYNNEI. V was shortened by 4 bases and J by 4 bases, with 10 bases between the two germline ends. CDR3 residues: CASSGSGFYGYTF. The CDR3 DNA follows: TGTGCCAGCAGTGGGTCAGGCTTCTATGGCTACACCTTC. The full variable domain, in which reference TRBV2 and TRBJ1-2 provide the parts outside the CDR3, is EPEVTQTPSHQVTQMGQEVILRCVPISNHLYFYWYRQILGQKVEFLVSFYNNEISEKSEIFDDQFSVERPDGSNFTLKIRSTKLEDSAMYFCASSGSGFYGYTFGSGTRLTVV.

This rearrangement joins TRBV5-1 to TRBJ1-2, with 9 nucleotides matching TRBD1. Trimming cost V 0 bases and J 4 bases; bases outside gene matches: 7. This CDR3 has 16 residues. CDR1 is SGHRS, CDR2 YFSETQ, per germline. The CDR3 protein is CASSLGIGTGFYGYTF. Here the CDR3 DNA reads TGCGCCAGCAGCTTGGGAATCGGGACAGGGTTCTATGGCTACACCTTC.

V and J are TRBV19 and TRBJ1-2, with D perhaps matching TRBD1 (5 bases). Looked up from germline, CDR1 is LNHDA and CDR2 is SQIVND (reference sequence). The CDR3 is 12 amino acids. The V and J ends lost 11 bases and 4 bases respectively, with 14 bases between them. The CDR3 region is CASGAASYGYTF. The DNA for the CDR3 is TGTGCCTCTGGGGCCGCCAGCTATGGCTACACCTTC.

V is TRBV10-2 and J is TRBJ2-1; perhaps TRBD2 as D (6 bases). V shed 5 bases and J shed 7 bases, with 12 bases lying between them. CDR3 length: 13 residues. The germline V gene has CDR1 WSHSY and CDR2 SAAADI. Here the CDR3 DNA reads TGCGCCAGCAGTCGACTAGGTTCTAATGAGCAGTTCTTC. Its protein is CASSRLGSNEQFF.

CDR3 bases: TGCACCAGCAGCCAAGATAGGGCAACTCCCGGGACAGTGACAGGGTTTACGGCTTTCTTT. Residues: CTSSQDRATPGTVTGFTAFF. The chain recombines TRBV1 with TRBJ1-1; the table's D call of TRBD1 was not tested on the DNA. TRBV1 has pseudogene status. The CDR3 covers 20 residues.

The chain links TRBV18 to TRBJ2-7; 11 positions agree with TRBD1. With V trimmed by 4 bases and J by 6 bases, 5 bases remained unmatched. This CDR3 region has 14 residues. The V gene's germline CDR1 is KGHSH and CDR2 LQKENI. The CDR3 sequence is CASSRGTGGREQYF. The CDR3 DNA sequence: TGTGCCAGCTCACGAGGGACAGGGGGTCGCGAGCAGTACTTC.

The chain uses TRBV6-1 and TRBJ1-1, with TRBD1 identical over 7 bases. The CDR3 is made up of 14 amino acids. Germline V gives CDR1 MNHNS, CDR2 SASEGT. V lost 2 bases, J lost 6 bases, and 6 bases stayed unmatched. The CDR3 spells CASSEWTGEAEAFF. CDR3 sequence (DNA): TGTGCCAGCAGTGAATGGACAGGAGAGGCTGAAGCTTTCTTT.

The rearrangement links TRBV19 to TRBJ1-4; 8 bases match TRBD1. V dropped 1 base and J dropped 7; count of bases not matched to a gene: 8. Germline V gene sequence: CDR1 LNHDA, CDR2 SQIVND (reference sequence). This CDR3 spans 16 amino acids. In DNA form, the CDR3 reads TGTGCCAGTAGTATAGTAGGCGCAGGGGGCCGTGAAAAACTGTTTTTT. Its translation: CASSIVGAGGREKLFF.

This clone was seen a single time. The genes are TRBV11-2 and TRBJ1-2, with D possibly matching TRBD1 (6 bases). This CDR3 has 15 residues. V was clipped by 1 base and J by 4 bases, with 13 bases between them. CDR1 is SGHAT, CDR2 FQNNGV, per germline. The CDR3 coding sequence is TGTGCCAGCAGCTTAGTCCCCAGGGGTGGCTATGGCTACACCTTC. This gives the protein CASSLVPRGGYGYTF.

The chain combines TRBV19 with TRBJ2-7; 8 bases match TRBD2. The junction had 9 bases not matched to a gene; V was cut back by 4 bases and J by 4 bases. Looked up from germline, CDR1 is LNHDA and CDR2 is SQIVND (reference sequence). The CDR3 length is 15 residues. DNA for the CDR3: TGTGCCAGTAGTACCATCGGGGGGGTCAAATACGAGCAGTACTTC. Amino acids: CASSTIGGVKYEQYF.

The J gene is TRBJ1-5, the V gene TRBV27; D is unresolved. Germline CDR1 reads MNHEY; CDR2 reads SMNVEV (reference sequence). The CDR3 runs 15 residues. V lost 5 bases and J 2 bases, leaving 13 bases between the germline ends. The CDR3, as DNA: TGTGCCAGCAGTCCCAATATCCAGGGCAATCAGCCCCAGCATTTT. It is translated as CASSPNIQGNQPQHF.

The chain links TRBV9 to TRBJ1-2; TRBD1 matches at 7 bases. The germline CDR1 and CDR2 sequences are SGDLS and YYNGEE. Trimming cost V 4 bases and J 8 bases; bases outside gene matches: 8. CDR3 size: 13 residues. The CDR3 DNA follows: TGTGCCAGCAGCACCTACAGGGGTGGAGGCTACACCTTC. It codes for CASSTYRGGGYTF. Full variable domain (missing parts from reference TRBV9 and TRBJ1-2): DSGVTQTPKHLITATGQRVTLRCSPRSGDLSVYWYQQSLDQGLQFLIQYYNGEERAKGNILERFSAQQFPDLHSELNLSSLELGDSALYFCASSTYRGGGYTFGSGTRLTVV.